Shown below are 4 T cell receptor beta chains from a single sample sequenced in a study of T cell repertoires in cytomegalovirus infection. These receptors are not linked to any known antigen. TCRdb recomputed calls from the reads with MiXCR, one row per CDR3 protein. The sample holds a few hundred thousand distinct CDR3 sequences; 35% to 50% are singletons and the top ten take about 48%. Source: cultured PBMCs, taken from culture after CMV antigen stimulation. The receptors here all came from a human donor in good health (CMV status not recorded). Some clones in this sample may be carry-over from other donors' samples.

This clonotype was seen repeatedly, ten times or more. CDR3 DNA sequence: TGTGCCAGCAGCTTCCATGAACGACAGGGGGCTAGTTCACCCCTCCACTTT. Protein product: CASSFHERQGASSPLHF. The chain recombines TRBV7-9 with TRBJ1-6, with 10 bases matching TRBD1. The CDR3 is 17 residues long. The germline CDR1 and CDR2 sequences are SEHNR and FQNEAQ (reference sequence). The junction had 11 bases not matched to a gene; V was cut back by 3 bases and J by 9 bases.

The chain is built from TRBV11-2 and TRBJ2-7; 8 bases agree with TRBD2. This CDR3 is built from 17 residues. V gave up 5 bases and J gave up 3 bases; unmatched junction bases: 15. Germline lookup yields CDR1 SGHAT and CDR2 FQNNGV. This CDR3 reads CASSPHPGGNSDYEQYF. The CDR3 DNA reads TGTGCCAGCAGCCCACACCCGGGGGGGAACTCAGACTACGAGCAGTACTTC.

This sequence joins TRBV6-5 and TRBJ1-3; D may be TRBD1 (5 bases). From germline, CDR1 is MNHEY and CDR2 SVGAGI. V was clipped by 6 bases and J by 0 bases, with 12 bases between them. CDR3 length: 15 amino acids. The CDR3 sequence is CASRDRDRSGNTIYF. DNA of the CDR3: TGTGCCAGCAGAGACCGGGACCGCTCTGGAAACACCATATATTTT.

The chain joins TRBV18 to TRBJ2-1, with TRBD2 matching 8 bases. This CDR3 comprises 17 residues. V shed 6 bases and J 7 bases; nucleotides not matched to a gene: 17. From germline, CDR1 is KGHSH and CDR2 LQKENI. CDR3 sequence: CASSLLTGAGANNEQFF. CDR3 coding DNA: TGTGCCAGCTCCCTTCTGACCGGAGCGGGAGCGAATAATGAGCAGTTCTTC.